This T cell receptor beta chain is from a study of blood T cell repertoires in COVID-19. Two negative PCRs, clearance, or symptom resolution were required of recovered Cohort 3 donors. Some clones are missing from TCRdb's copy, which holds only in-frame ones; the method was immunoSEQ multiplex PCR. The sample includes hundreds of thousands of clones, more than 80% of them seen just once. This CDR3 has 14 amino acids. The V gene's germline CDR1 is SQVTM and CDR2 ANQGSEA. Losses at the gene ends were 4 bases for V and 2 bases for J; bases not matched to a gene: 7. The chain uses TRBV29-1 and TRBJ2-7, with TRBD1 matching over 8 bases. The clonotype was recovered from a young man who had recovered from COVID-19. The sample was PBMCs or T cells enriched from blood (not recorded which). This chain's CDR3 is CSVVVTTGAYEQYF. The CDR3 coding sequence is TGCAGCGTTGTGGTTACGACAGGGGCCTACGAGCAGTACTTC.